This note documents a single T cell receptor beta chain sequence. Its antigen is still unknown. Peripheral blood came from all dose cohorts at three timepoints. The method was immunoSEQ multiplex PCR; TCRdb's version includes in-frame clones alone and lacks a portion of them. The table records 80,000 or so clones, 70% to 90% of them present only once. This entry is derived from a study of OX40 agonist ivuxolimab in advanced cancers. General study findings and limits: There was clonal expansion of CD4+ and CD8+ blood T cells by week 6 at 0.1 to 3.0 mg/kg.

The sample was CD4+ or CD8+ T cells sorted from blood, taken in a trial of the OX40 agonist ivuxolimab. The sequence was obtained from an adult with an advanced solid tumor such as melanoma, head and neck, liver or kidney cancer.

DNA for the CDR3: TGTGCCAGCAGCTCCACAGGGAAGGGGGACACCATATATTTT. Translating it yields CASSSTGKGDTIYF. The chain is built from TRBV7-2 and TRBJ1-3; a possible D gene is TRBD1 (6 bases). CDR1 and CDR2 from the germline V gene are SGHTA and FQGNSA. The V end was cut by 4 bases, the J end by 8 bases, with 15 bases between. This CDR3 region has 14 residues.